A selection of T cell receptor beta chains follows, all from one sample in a study of blood T cell repertoires in COVID-19. Some clones are missing from TCRdb's copy, which holds only in-frame ones; the method was immunoSEQ multiplex PCR. The table shows some 69,000 clones, with around 81% occurring only once. Sample: peripheral blood. Receptors originate from a woman in her sixties or seventies with acute or convalescent COVID-19. Each CDR3 is given with its conserved first and last residue. Fields, in order: CDR3 length, V gene, J gene, CDR3 protein.

14,TRBV28,TRBJ1-6,CASILGGSDSPLHF
12,TRBV27,TRBJ1-2,CASGRTPDGYTF
15,TRBV27,TRBJ2-7,CASRLTGGISYEQYF
11,TRBV20-1,TRBJ2-1,CSAPRGDEQFF
14,TRBV5-5,TRBJ1-1,CASRVVGLATEAFF
15,TRBV5-1,TRBJ1-2,CASSPAWTGIYGYTF
15,TRBV7-8,TRBJ1-5,CASSRRTGDNQPQHF
15,TRBV11-3,TRBJ2-4,CASSSSTGRTSDQYF
17,TRBV10-1,TRBJ2-1,CASSDAATSGSKDEQFF
16,TRBV7-2,TRBJ1-3,CASSLARTGLGNTIYF
13,TRBV6-5,TRBJ2-7,CASRRQGSYEQYF
18,TRBV5-1,TRBJ1-4,CASSTGTGGSWFDEKLFF
18,TRBV24-1,TRBJ1-5,CATSDTGQGMLRNQPQHF
14,TRBV30,TRBJ2-3,CAWRVGGPKNTQYF
15,TRBV6-5,TRBJ1-2,CASSSGATGLGGYTF
15,TRBV7-3,TRBJ2-7,CASSLTSGGLYEQYF
17,TRBV7-9,TRBJ2-1,CASSLAGGLSNYNEQFF
14,TRBV7-2,TRBJ1-2,CASSGLILDYGYTF
13,TRBV30,TRBJ2-7,CAWSVRREGEQYF
14,TRBV7-9,TRBJ1-1,CASSLSRVGTEAFF
18,TRBV19,TRBJ1-3,CASSTPGWDSALGNTIYF
19,TRBV28,TRBJ2-4,CARMRWPKGVPGAKNIQYF
16,TRBV4-1,TRBJ1-2,CASSQATTGSNYGYTF
19,TRBV6-6,TRBJ1-6,CASSHPRDRGSNYNSPLHF
17,TRBV7-9,TRBJ2-7,CASSPLLSTGFVYEQYF
16,TRBV2,TRBJ2-1,CASSAERLSSYNEQFF
14,TRBV5-1,TRBJ2-3,CASHMSTSTDTQYF
12,TRBV11-2,TRBJ2-7,CASSLAFNEQYF
13,TRBV6-6,TRBJ2-1,CASSYRAYNEQFF
12,TRBV28,TRBJ2-1,CASSPGASGLFF
15,TRBV19,TRBJ1-5,CASSIRTGANQPQHF
16,TRBV5-1,TRBJ1-6,CASSTGDSSYNSPLHF
13,TRBV11-1,TRBJ1-6,CASSLSYNSPLHF
15,TRBV7-2,TRBJ2-7,CASSLAEGQGYEQYF
13,TRBV19,TRBJ2-1,CASIKSGSDEQFF
15,TRBV7-7,TRBJ2-7,CASSQSTGLGYEQYF
14,TRBV9,TRBJ1-2,CASSVALSNYGYTF
19,TRBV9,TRBJ2-5,CASSVRARGGTTRGETQYF